Reported below is one T cell receptor (beta chain). This sample is part of a study of control samples from healthy donors and cancer patients. Assay used: immunoSEQ multiplex PCR; TCRdb lists only in-frame clones, some missing. The sample has about 92,000 clones, roughly four fifths seen once. The sample was blood. The TCR was taken from a woman aged 60 to 75 in good health.

The CDR3 bases are TGTGCCAGCAGCTCCGGGACAGGGGGTCGTGGCTACACCTTC. It translates to CASSSGTGGRGYTF. This chain connects TRBV7-9 to TRBJ1-2; TRBD1 matches 11 bases. The ends lost 4 bases at V and 7 bases at J; junction bases unmatched: 5. CDR1 and CDR2 from the germline V gene are SEHNR and FQNEAQ (reference sequence). The CDR3 totals 14 residues.